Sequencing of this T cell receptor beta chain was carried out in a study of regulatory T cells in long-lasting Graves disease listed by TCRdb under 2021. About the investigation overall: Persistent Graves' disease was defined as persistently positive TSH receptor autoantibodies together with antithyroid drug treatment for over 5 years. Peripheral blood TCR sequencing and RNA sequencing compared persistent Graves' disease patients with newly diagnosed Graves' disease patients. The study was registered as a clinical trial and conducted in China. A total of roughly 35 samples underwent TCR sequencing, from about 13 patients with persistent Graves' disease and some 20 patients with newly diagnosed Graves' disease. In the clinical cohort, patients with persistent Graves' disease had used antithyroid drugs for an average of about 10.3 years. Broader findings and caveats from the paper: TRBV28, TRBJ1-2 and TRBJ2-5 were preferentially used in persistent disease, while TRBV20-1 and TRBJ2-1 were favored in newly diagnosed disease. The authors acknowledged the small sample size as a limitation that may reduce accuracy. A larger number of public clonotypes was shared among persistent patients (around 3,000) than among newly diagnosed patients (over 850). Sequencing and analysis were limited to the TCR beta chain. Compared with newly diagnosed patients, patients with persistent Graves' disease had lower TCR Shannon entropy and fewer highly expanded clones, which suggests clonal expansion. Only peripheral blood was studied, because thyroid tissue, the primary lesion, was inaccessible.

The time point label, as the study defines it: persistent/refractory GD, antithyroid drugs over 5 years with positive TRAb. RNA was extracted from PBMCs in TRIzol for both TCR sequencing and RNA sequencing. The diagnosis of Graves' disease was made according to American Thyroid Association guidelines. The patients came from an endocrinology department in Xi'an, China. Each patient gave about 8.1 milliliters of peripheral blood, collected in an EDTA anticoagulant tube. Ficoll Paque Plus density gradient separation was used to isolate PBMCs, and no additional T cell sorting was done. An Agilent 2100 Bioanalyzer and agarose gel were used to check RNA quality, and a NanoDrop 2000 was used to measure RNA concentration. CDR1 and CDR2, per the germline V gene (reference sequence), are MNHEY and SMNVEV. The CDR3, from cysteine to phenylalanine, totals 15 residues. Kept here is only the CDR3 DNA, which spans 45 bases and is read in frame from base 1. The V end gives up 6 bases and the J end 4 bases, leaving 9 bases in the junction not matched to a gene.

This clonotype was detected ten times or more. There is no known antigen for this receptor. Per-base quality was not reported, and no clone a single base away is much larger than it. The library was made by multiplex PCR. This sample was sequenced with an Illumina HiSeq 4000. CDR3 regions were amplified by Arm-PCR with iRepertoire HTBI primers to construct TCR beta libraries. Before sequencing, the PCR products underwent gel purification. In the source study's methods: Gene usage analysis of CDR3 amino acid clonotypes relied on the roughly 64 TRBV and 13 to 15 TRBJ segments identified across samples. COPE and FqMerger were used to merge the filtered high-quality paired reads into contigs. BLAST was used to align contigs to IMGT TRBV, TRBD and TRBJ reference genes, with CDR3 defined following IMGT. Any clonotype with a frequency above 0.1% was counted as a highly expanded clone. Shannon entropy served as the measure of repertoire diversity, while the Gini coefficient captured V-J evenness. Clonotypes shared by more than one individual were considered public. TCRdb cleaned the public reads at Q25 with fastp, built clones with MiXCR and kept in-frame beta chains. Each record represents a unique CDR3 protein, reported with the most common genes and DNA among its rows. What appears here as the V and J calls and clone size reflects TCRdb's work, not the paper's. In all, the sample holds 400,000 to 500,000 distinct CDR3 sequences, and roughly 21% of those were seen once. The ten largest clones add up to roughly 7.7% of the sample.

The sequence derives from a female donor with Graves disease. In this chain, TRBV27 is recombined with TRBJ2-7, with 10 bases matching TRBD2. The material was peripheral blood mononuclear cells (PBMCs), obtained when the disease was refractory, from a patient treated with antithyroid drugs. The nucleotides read TGTGCCAGCAGCTTAGAAGGGACTAGCGTTTACGAGCAGTACTTC. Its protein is CASSLEGTSVYEQYF.